Included here is one T cell receptor beta chain sequence, with context. Its antigen is currently unknown. A single record per CDR3 protein comes from TCRdb applying MiXCR to the RACE reads. The sample contains 150,000 to 200,000 distinct CDR3 sequences, about 20% of which appear only once. Time point of the sample: patch test 1, 2 weeks after DPC sensitization. Treatment meaning: therapeutic diphenylcyclopropenone sensitization with weekly scalp DPC. The sample belongs to a study of human T cells and chemical hapten exposure. The junction had 11 bases not matched to a gene; V was cut back by 2 bases and J by 3 bases. The CDR3 runs 18 residues. Study-wide results and limits: Every donor had alopecia, and their immune response may therefore differ from healthy people's.

The chain combines TRBV12-3 or TRBV12-4 with TRBJ2-3; TRBD2 aligns across 10 bases. The TCR was taken from a woman aged 50 to 60 with alopecia areata. Some clones in this sample may be carry-over from other donors' samples. Sequenced here: whole blood, sampled in connection with sensitization to the hapten diphenylcyclopropenone (DPC). The CDR3 DNA follows: TGTGCCAGCAGTTTACAGAGTCTAGCGGGAGAGGTAACAGATACGCAGTATTTT. Translating gives CASSLQSLAGEVTDTQYF.